This T cell receptor beta chain is drawn from a study of T cells in Graves' hyperthyroidism and ophthalmopathy. Amplified TCR beta CDR3 regions derived from RNA transcripts. In the first-round RT-PCR of the TCR CDR3, the HTBI primer set was used. From the multiplex PCR reads, TCRdb called clonotypes with MiXCR, one entry per CDR3 protein. The table has more than 350,000 distinct CDR3 sequences, roughly 15% seen once. This CDR3 spans 15 amino acids. Germline values: CDR1 SGDLS, CDR2 YYNGEE. The ends lost 0 bases at V and 8 bases at J; junction bases unmatched: 4. The sequencing input was blood. The V call is TRBV9, the J call TRBJ1-6; the match to TRBD1 covers 8 bases. This TCR was sampled from a woman aged 55-69 years with Graves' ophthalmopathy. CDR3 sequence reads: CASSVDTGGYSPLHF. Written as DNA, the CDR3 is TGTGCCAGCAGCGTAGATACAGGGGGGTATTCACCCCTCCACTTT.